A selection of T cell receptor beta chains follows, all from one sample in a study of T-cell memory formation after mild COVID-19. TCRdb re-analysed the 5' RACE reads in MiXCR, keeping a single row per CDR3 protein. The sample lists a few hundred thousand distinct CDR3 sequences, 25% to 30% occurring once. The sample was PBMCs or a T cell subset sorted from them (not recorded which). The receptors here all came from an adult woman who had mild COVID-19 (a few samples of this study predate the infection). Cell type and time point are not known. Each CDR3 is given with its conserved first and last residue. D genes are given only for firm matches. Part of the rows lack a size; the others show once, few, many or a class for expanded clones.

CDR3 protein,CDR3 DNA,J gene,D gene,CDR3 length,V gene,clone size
CSASRGALSYNEQFF,TGCAGTGCTAGTAGAGGAGCCCTCTCCTACAATGAGCAGTTCTTC,TRBJ2-1,.,15,TRBV20-1,few
CASSRDRGTTEAFF,TGTGCCAGCAGTCGGGACAGGGGTACCACTGAAGCTTTCTTT,TRBJ1-1,TRBD1,14,TRBV7-2,.
CASSPYTDTQYF,TGTGCCAGCAGCCCTTACACAGATACGCAGTATTTT,TRBJ2-3,.,12,TRBV7-2,many
CSAKQGFDEQFF,TGCAGTGCTAAACAGGGATTTGATGAGCAGTTCTTC,TRBJ2-1,.,12,TRBV20-1,.
CSAPPGAETQYF,TGCAGTGCTCCCCCCGGGGCGGAGACCCAGTACTTC,TRBJ2-5,.,12,TRBV20-1,.
CASSLPGPQPQHF,TGTGCCAGCAGCTTACCAGGCCCTCAGCCCCAGCATTTT,TRBJ1-5,.,13,TRBV7-2,.
CASSSTQASRGDIQYF,TGTGCCAGCAGTTCCACCCAGGCTAGCCGGGGAGACATTCAGTACTTC,TRBJ2-4,.,16,TRBV27,.
CASSLDPKSTDTQYF,TGTGCCAGCAGCTTAGATCCGAAAAGCACAGATACGCAGTATTTT,TRBJ2-3,.,15,TRBV7-6,.
CASSPPPNTEAFF,TGTGCCAGCAGTCCTCCACCGAACACTGAAGCTTTCTTT,TRBJ1-1,.,13,TRBV9,.
CSARVDLIAGYTF,TGCAGTGCTAGAGTAGACCTTATTGCGGGCTACACCTTC,TRBJ1-2,.,13,TRBV20-1,.
CASSLDPRGGTDTQYF,TGCGCCAGCAGCTTGGACCCTAGAGGGGGGACAGATACGCAGTATTTT,TRBJ2-3,.,16,TRBV5-1,.
CASQRTSGGHHEQFF,TGTGCCAGCCAAAGGACTAGCGGGGGGCATCATGAGCAGTTCTTC,TRBJ2-1,TRBD2,15,TRBV6-2/TRBV6-3,few
CASRTGTGLIF,TGTGCCAGCAGAACAGGGACAGGGCTAATCTTC,TRBJ2-1,TRBD1,11,TRBV2,.
CASSPREDPPLHF,TGTGCCAGCAGCCCCCGCGAGGATCCACCCCTCCACTTT,TRBJ1-6,.,13,TRBV13,once
CASSLQGIYGYTF,TGTGCCAGCAGCCTGCAGGGGATTTATGGCTACACCTTC,TRBJ1-2,.,13,TRBV12-3/TRBV12-4,once
CASSRQGPNSPLHF,TGTGCCAGCTCACGACAGGGCCCTAATTCACCCCTCCACTTT,TRBJ1-6,TRBD1,14,TRBV7-7,.
CASRTGLNGYTF,TGTGCCAGCAGAACCGGGCTGAATGGCTACACCTTC,TRBJ1-2,.,12,TRBV6-5,.
CASSWGTSGNEQFF,TGTGCCAGCAGCTGGGGGACTAGCGGCAATGAGCAGTTCTTC,TRBJ2-1,TRBD2,14,TRBV5-6,.
CASSPSGSPNTEAFF,TGCGCCAGCAGCCCCTCCGGGAGCCCGAACACTGAAGCTTTCTTT,TRBJ1-1,.,15,TRBV5-1,once
CASSLARSVVGTQYF,TGTGCCAGCAGCTTAGCCAGGAGCGTTGTAGGGACCCAGTACTTC,TRBJ2-5,.,15,TRBV7-2,.
CASSLAQGLAPNNEQFF,TGTGCCAGCAGCTTAGCCCAGGGACTAGCGCCGAACAATGAGCAGTTCTTC,TRBJ2-1,TRBD2,17,TRBV7-9,few
CASRGDGYEQYF,TGTGCCAGCAGAGGAGACGGGTACGAGCAGTACTTC,TRBJ2-7,.,12,TRBV6-6,.
CASSPPGSGNTIYF,TGTGCCAGCAGCCCGCCGGGGTCTGGAAACACCATATATTTT,TRBJ1-3,.,14,TRBV12-3/TRBV12-4,.
CASSQAPYEQYF,TGTGCCAGCAGCCAAGCGCCGTACGAGCAGTACTTC,TRBJ2-7,.,12,TRBV14,.
CASSVGLAGVTGELFF,TGTGCCAGCAGCGTAGGGCTAGCGGGAGTTACCGGGGAGCTGTTTTTT,TRBJ2-2,TRBD2,16,TRBV9,.
CASSVRAEGGLETQYF,TGTGCCAGCAGCGTGAGAGCGGAGGGCGGGTTAGAGACCCAGTACTTC,TRBJ2-5,.,16,TRBV9,.
CASSPGLAGAGNTQYF,TGTGCCAGCAGCCCCGGACTAGCGGGGGCCGGAAATACGCAGTATTTT,TRBJ2-3,TRBD2,16,TRBV7-3,few
CASSLGGTGNTGELFF,TGTGCCAGCAGCTTGGGTGGGACAGGGAACACCGGGGAGCTGTTTTTT,TRBJ2-2,TRBD1,16,TRBV7-6,.
CASNGKSNMGEQFF,TGTGCCAGCAACGGGAAGTCTAACATGGGTGAGCAGTTCTTC,TRBJ2-1,.,14,TRBV3-1,few
CSARGGDKNYGYTF,TGCAGTGCTAGAGGGGGTGACAAGAACTATGGCTACACCTTC,TRBJ1-2,.,14,TRBV20-1,few
CAISESEGVSGNTIYF,TGTGCCATCAGTGAGTCGGAGGGGGTATCTGGAAACACCATATATTTT,TRBJ1-3,.,16,TRBV10-3,once
CASSQSDTGTSGRNEQFF,TGTGCCAGCAGCCAATCTGACACCGGGACTAGCGGCCGCAATGAGCAGTTCTTC,TRBJ2-1,TRBD2,18,TRBV4-2,few
CASSPSTGVREQYF,TGTGCCAGCAGTCCTTCGACAGGGGTACGCGAGCAGTACTTC,TRBJ2-7,TRBD1,14,TRBV3-1,.
CASSPPSRYEQYF,TGTGCCAGCAGCCCCCCCTCTAGGTACGAGCAGTACTTC,TRBJ2-7,.,13,TRBV7-9,.
CASNMGLYYTDTQYF,TGTGCCAGCAATATGGGACTTTACTACACAGATACGCAGTATTTT,TRBJ2-3,.,15,TRBV19,.
CASSQTGTSRTF,TGCGCCAGCAGCCAGACCGGGACTAGCAGGACCTTC,TRBJ2-1,TRBD2,12,TRBV5-1,few
CATGQVPPSGSYEQYF,TGTGCCACCGGACAGGTCCCCCCTTCGGGCTCCTACGAGCAGTACTTC,TRBJ2-7,TRBD1,16,TRBV25-1,.
CASSLVFRGLYEQYF,TGTGCCAGCAGCTTGGTATTCCGGGGGCTCTACGAGCAGTACTTC,TRBJ2-7,.,15,TRBV5-8,.
CASSRSGTRYTDTQYF,TGTGCCAGCAGCAGATCCGGGACTAGGTACACAGATACGCAGTATTTT,TRBJ2-3,TRBD2,16,TRBV5-6,.
CASSLRAGGSGTDTQYF,TGTGCCAGCAGCTTAAGGGCTGGCGGGAGCGGAACAGATACGCAGTATTTT,TRBJ2-3,TRBD2,17,TRBV7-2,.
CASSELAGWETQYF,TGTGCCAGCAGCGAACTAGCGGGGTGGGAGACCCAGTACTTC,TRBJ2-5,TRBD2,14,TRBV3-1,many